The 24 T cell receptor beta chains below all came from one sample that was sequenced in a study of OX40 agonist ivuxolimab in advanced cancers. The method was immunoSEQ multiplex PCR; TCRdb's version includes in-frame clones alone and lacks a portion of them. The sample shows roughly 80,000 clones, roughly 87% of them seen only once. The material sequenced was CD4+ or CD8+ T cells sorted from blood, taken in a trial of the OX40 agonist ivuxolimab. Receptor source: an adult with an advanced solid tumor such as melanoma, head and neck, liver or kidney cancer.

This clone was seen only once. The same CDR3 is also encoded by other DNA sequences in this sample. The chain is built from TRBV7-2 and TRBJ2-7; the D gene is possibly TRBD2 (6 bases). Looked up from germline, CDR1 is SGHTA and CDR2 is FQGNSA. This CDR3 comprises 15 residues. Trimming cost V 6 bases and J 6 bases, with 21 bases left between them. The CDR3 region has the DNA TGTGCCAGCAGTCCAATAGGGACTCGGAGGTCCGAGCAGTACTTC. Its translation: CASSPIGTRRSEQYF. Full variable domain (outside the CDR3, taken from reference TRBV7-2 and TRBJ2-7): GAGVSQSPSNKVTEKGKDVELRCDPISGHTALYWYRQSLGQGLEFLIYFQGNSAPDKSGLPSDRFSAERTGGSVSTLTIQRTQQEDSAVYLCASSPIGTRRSEQYFGPGTRLTVT.

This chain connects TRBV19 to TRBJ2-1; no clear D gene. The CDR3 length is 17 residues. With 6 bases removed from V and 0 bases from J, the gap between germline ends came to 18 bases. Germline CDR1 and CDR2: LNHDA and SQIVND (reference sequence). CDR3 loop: CASRSFRDASSYNEQFF. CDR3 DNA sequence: TGTGCCAGTAGGTCCTTCCGAGACGCAAGCTCCTACAATGAGCAGTTCTTC. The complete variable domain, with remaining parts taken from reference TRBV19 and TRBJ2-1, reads DGGITQSPKYLFRKEGQNVTLSCEQNLNHDAMYWYRQDPGQGLRLIYYSQIVNDFQKGDIAEGYSVSREKKESFPLTVTSAQKNPTAFYLCASRSFRDASSYNEQFFGPGTRLTVL.

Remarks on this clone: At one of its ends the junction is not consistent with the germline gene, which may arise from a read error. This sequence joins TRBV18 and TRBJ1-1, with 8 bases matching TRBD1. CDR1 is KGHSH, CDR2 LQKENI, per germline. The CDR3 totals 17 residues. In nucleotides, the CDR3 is TGTGCCAGCTCAGAGATGAGGACAGGGAAATTGAACACTGGAGCTTTCTTT. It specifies CASSEMRTGKLNTGAFF.

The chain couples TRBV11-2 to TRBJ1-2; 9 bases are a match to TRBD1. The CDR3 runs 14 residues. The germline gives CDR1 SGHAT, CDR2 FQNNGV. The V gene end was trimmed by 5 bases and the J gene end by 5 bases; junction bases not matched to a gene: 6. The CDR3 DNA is TGTGCCAGCAGCAGAACAGGGGGCGGGTATGGCTACACCTTC. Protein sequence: CASSRTGGGYGYTF.

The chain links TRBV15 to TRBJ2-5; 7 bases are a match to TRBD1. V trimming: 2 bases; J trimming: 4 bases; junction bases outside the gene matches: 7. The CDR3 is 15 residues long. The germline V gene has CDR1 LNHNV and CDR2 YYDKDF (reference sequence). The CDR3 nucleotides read TGTGCCACCAGCAGACCAAACAGGGGAAGAGAGACCCAGTACTTC. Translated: CATSRPNRGRETQYF.

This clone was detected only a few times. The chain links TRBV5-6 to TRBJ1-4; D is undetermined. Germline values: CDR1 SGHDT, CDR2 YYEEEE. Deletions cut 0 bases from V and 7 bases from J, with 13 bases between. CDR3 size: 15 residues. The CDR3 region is CASSLVASSFEKLFF. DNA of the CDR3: TGTGCCAGCAGCTTGGTTGCCTCCTCGTTTGAAAAACTGTTTTTT.

CDR3 in amino acids: CASSTNRGRKDTIYF. The DNA for the CDR3 is TGTGCCAGCAGTACAAACAGGGGAAGAAAGGACACCATATATTTT. This chain connects TRBV6-5 to TRBJ1-3; TRBD1 agrees at 7 bases. The germline V gene has CDR1 MNHEY and CDR2 SVGAGI. The V gene end was trimmed by 5 bases and the J gene end by 8 bases; junction bases not matched to a gene: 12. The CDR3 sequence is 15 residues long.

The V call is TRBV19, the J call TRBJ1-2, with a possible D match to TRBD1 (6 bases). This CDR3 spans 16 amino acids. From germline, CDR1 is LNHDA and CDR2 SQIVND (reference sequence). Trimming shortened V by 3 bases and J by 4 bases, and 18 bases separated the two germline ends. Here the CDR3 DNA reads TGTGCCAGTAGTATTAGCCGGGACAAGTCGTTCTATGGCTACACCTTC. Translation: CASSISRDKSFYGYTF.

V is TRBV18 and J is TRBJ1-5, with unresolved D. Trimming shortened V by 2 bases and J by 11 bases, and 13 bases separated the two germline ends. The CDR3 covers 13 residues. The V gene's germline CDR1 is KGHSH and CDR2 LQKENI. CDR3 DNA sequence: TGTGCCAGCTCACCATTACAGTATCGGGCCCAGCATTTT. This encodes CASSPLQYRAQHF.

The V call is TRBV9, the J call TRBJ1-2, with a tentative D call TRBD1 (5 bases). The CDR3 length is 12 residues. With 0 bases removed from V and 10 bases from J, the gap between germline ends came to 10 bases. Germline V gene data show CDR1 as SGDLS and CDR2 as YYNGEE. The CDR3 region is CASSVVLGHYTF. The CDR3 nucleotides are TGTGCCAGCAGCGTAGTTTTAGGACACTACACCTTC. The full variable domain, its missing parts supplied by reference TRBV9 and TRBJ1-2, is DSGVTQTPKHLITATGQRVTLRCSPRSGDLSVYWYQQSLDQGLQFLIQYYNGEERAKGNILERFSAQQFPDLHSELNLSSLELGDSALYFCASSVVLGHYTFGSGTRLTVV.

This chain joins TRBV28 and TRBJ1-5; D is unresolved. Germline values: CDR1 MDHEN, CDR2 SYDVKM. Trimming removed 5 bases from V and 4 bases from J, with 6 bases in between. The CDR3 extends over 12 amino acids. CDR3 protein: CASSQRNQPQHF. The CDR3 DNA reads TGTGCCAGCAGTCAACGGAATCAGCCCCAGCATTTT.

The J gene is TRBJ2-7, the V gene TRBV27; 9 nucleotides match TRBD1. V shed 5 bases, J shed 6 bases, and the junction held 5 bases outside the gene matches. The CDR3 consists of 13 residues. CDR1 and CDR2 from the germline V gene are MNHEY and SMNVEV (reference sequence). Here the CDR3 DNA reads TGTGCCAGCAGTGGGACAGGGACGGGCGAGCAGTACTTC. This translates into CASSGTGTGEQYF.

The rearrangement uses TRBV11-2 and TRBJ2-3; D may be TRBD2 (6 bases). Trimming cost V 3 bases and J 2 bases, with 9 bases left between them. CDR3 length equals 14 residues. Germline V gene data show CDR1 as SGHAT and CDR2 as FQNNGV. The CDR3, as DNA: TGTGCCAGCAGCTTTAGCGGCCTCACAGATACGCAGTATTTT. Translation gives CASSFSGLTDTQYF. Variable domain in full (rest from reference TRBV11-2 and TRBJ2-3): EAGVAQSPRYKIIEKRQSVAFWCNPISGHATLYWYQQILGQGPKLLIQFQNNGVVDDSQLPKDRFSAERLKGVDSTLKIQPAKLEDSAVYLCASSFSGLTDTQYFGPGTRLTVL.

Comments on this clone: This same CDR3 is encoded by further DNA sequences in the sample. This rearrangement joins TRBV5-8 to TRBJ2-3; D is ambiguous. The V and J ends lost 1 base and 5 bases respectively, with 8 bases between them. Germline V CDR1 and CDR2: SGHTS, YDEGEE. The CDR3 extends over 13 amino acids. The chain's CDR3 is CASSLYVGDTQYF. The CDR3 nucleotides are TGTGCCAGCAGCTTGTATGTCGGAGATACGCAGTATTTT.

CDR3 sequence reads: CASSSDRGGYGYTF. The CDR3 DNA follows: TGTGCCAGCTCATCGGACAGGGGCGGGTATGGCTACACCTTC. The rearrangement uses TRBV6-6 and TRBJ1-2; 9 bases are shared with TRBD1. Germline V gene sequence: CDR1 MNHNY, CDR2 SVGAGI (reference sequence). V dropped 8 bases and J dropped 5; count of bases not matched to a gene: 9. The CDR3 is 14 residues long.

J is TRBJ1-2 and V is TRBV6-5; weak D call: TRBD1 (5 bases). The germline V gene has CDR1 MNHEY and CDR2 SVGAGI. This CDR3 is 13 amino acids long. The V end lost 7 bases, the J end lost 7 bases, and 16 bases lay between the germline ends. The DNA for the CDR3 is TGTGCCAGCACCAAAAAGATGGGGGGTGGCTACACCTTC. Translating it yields CASTKKMGGGYTF.

The CDR3: CASSPSGDGNTEAFF. The CDR3, as DNA: TGTGCCAGCAGTCCCTCCGGGGACGGGAACACTGAAGCTTTCTTT. V and J are TRBV6-6 and TRBJ1-1, with D possibly TRBD1 on 5 matching bases. Germline values: CDR1 MNHNY, CDR2 SVGAGI (reference sequence). The CDR3 totals 15 residues. Trimming removed 5 bases at V and 1 base at J, with 14 bases between.

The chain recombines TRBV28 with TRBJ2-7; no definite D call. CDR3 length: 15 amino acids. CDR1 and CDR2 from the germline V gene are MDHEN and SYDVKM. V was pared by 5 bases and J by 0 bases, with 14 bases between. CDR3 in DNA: TGTGCCAGCAGTCCCGGACGTGCCATCTCCTACGAGCAGTACTTC. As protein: CASSPGRAISYEQYF.

The CDR3 here is CASKIGEVGNQPQHF. In DNA form, the CDR3 reads TGTGCCAGCAAGATAGGGGAGGTTGGCAATCAGCCCCAGCATTTT. The chain has TRBV6-1 and TRBJ1-5; perhaps TRBD1 as D (5 bases). Germline values: CDR1 MNHNS, CDR2 SASEGT. The CDR3 is 15 amino acids. Trimming removed 7 bases from V and 2 bases from J, with 15 bases in between.

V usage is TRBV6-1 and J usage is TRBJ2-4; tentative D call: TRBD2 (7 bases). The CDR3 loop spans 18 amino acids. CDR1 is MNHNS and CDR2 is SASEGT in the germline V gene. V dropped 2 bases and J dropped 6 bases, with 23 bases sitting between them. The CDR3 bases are TGTGCCAGCAGTGAATCCCCCGGATCAACAGGGAGGGGAAACATTCAGTACTTC. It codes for CASSESPGSTGRGNIQYF.

The chain's CDR3 is CAWSSGRYEQYF. The CDR3 DNA reads TGTGCCTGGAGTTCTGGCAGGTACGAGCAGTACTTC. The V and J genes are TRBV30 and TRBJ2-7; D gene ambiguous. Per germline, CDR1 GTSNPN and CDR2 SVGIG (reference sequence). The CDR3 is 12 amino acids. Trimming stripped 2 bases from V and 4 bases from J, with 9 bases between.

This CDR3 is CASRLIIYRGKGRNTEAFF. CDR3 nucleotides: TGTGCAAGTCGCTTAATCATATATCGGGGCAAGGGTAGGAACACTGAAGCTTTCTTT. The J gene is TRBJ1-1, the V gene TRBV12-2. TRBV12-2 is a pseudogene segment. This CDR3 is built from 19 residues.

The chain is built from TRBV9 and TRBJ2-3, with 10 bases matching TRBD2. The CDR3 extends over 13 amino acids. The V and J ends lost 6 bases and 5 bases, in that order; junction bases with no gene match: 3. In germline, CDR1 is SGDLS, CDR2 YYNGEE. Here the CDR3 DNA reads TGTGCCAGCACAGCGGGAGGGGGAGATACGCAGTATTTT. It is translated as CASTAGGGDTQYF.

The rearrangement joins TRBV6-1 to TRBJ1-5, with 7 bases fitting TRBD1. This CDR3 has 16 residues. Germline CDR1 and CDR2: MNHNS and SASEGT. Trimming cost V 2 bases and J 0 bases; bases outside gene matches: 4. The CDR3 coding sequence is TGTGCCAGCAGTGAAAGGGGACAGTATAGCAATCAGCCCCAGCATTTT. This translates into CASSERGQYSNQPQHF.